These 12 T cell receptor beta chains were sequenced from one sample in a study of cytomegalovirus exposure and HLA in healthy donors. The PCR had 60 Vbeta and 13 Jbeta primers. Clones were read by immunoSEQ multiplex PCR, and TCRdb kept only the in-frame ones, dropping some. The data contain 100,000 or so clones, approximately 70% of them singletons. Sequencing was carried out using PBMCs. These TCRs come from a man aged 40-55 years in good health and CMV-seropositive.

This clone appeared a few times. The rearrangement joins TRBV19 to TRBJ2-3; 9 nucleotides agree with TRBD2. The CDR3 has 16 amino acids. Germline CDR1 and CDR2: LNHDA and SQIVND (reference sequence). Trimming at V came to 6 bases and at J to 4 bases, leaving 11 bases not matched to a gene. This chain's CDR3 is CASRARSGRSADTQYF. CDR3 nucleotides: TGTGCCAGTAGGGCTCGAAGCGGGAGGTCCGCAGATACGCAGTATTTT.

The rearrangement joins TRBV6-6 to TRBJ1-1; D is uncertain. Germline V gene data show CDR1 as MNHNY and CDR2 as SVGAGI (reference sequence). Trimming left V 0 bases short and J 9 bases short, with 8 bases between. The CDR3 extends over 12 amino acids. The CDR3, as DNA: TGTGCCAGCAGTTACTCGATACAGCAAGCTTTCTTT. Encoded protein: CASSYSIQQAFF.

The chain links TRBV29-1 to TRBJ2-6; perhaps TRBD1 as D (6 bases). The CDR3 contains 16 residues. The V end lost 6 bases, the J end lost 0 bases, and 15 bases lay between the germline ends. Germline lookup yields CDR1 SQVTM and CDR2 ANQGSEA. Written as DNA, the CDR3 is TGCAGCGTGGCCCGGGACACCGACTCTGGGGCCAACGTCCTGACTTTC. Amino acid sequence: CSVARDTDSGANVLTF.

This chain joins TRBV4-3 and TRBJ1-1; the D gene is possibly TRBD1 (6 bases). Germline CDR1 is LGHNA and CDR2 is YSLEER. The length of the CDR3 is 14 residues. V dropped 3 bases and J dropped 5 bases, with 13 bases sitting between them. CDR3: CASSQGHPATEAFF. Written as DNA, the CDR3 is TGCGCCAGCAGCCAGGGACACCCGGCGACTGAAGCTTTCTTT.

This clone was counted between two and nine times. The chain has TRBV27 and TRBJ2-2; 9 bases fit TRBD2. Trimming cost V 2 bases and J 0 bases; bases outside gene matches: 4. This CDR3 has 17 amino acids. The V gene's germline CDR1 is MNHEY and CDR2 SMNVEV (reference sequence). CDR3 protein: CASSLTGTSSNTGELFF. The CDR3, as DNA: TGTGCCAGCAGTTTAACTGGGACTAGCTCGAACACCGGGGAGCTGTTTTTT.

This chain joins TRBV4-1 and TRBJ2-7, with TRBD2 matching over 13 bases. The CDR3 is 18 residues long. Germline-derived CDR1 and CDR2 are MGHRA and YSYEKL. Trimming at V came to 0 bases and at J to 3 bases, leaving 8 bases not matched to a gene. The CDR3 sequence is CASSQDPWGTSGIYEQYF. The CDR3 DNA is TGCGCCAGCAGCCAAGATCCATGGGGGACTAGCGGGATCTACGAGCAGTACTTC.

This clone was recorded once. The chain uses TRBV7-9 and TRBJ1-1; 8 nucleotides align to TRBD1. Looked up from germline, CDR1 is SEHNR and CDR2 is FQNEAQ (reference sequence). The CDR3 runs 13 residues. J gave up 5 bases and V 10 bases, and 9 bases lay outside the gene matches. CDR3 sequence reads: CANSQGAETEAFF. In DNA form, the CDR3 reads TGTGCCAACTCGCAGGGGGCGGAGACTGAAGCTTTCTTT.

The chain uses TRBV28 and TRBJ2-2; the D is unclear. The CDR3 loop spans 13 amino acids. CDR1 is MDHEN, CDR2 SYDVKM, per germline. Trimming pared 3 bases from V and 0 bases from J, leaving 2 bases between. The CDR3 sequence is CASSFANTGELFF. CDR3 coding DNA: TGTGCCAGCAGTTTCGCGAACACCGGGGAGCTGTTTTTT.

The rearrangement joins TRBV28 to TRBJ1-1; 7 positions match TRBD1. Germline values: CDR1 MDHEN, CDR2 SYDVKM. The trim removed 6 bases at V and 6 bases at J, leaving 7 bases unmatched. The CDR3 sequence is 13 residues long. The CDR3 region has the DNA TGTGCCAGCAGACAGGGGAGAGGGCCTGAAGCTTTCTTT. Its translation is CASRQGRGPEAFF.

The chain joins TRBV30 to TRBJ2-5; 9 bases agree with TRBD1. V lost 5 bases, J lost 3 bases, and 4 bases stayed unmatched. Germline CDR1 GTSNPN, CDR2 SVGIG (reference sequence). The CDR3 spans 13 residues. The CDR3 DNA follows: TGTGCCTGGGGGACAGGGCGAAAAGAGACCCAGTACTTC. Translating it yields CAWGTGRKETQYF.

The chain joins TRBV9 to TRBJ2-3; a weak D match, TRBD2 (6 bases). This CDR3 has 12 residues. The ends were cut back, 3 bases at V and 5 bases at J, with 7 bases in the middle. Germline CDR1 is SGDLS and CDR2 is YYNGEE. In DNA form, the CDR3 reads TGTGCCAGCAGCGGGAGGGAAGATACGCAGTATTTT. Protein: CASSGREDTQYF.

This chain joins TRBV10-1 and TRBJ2-3; TRBD2 matches at 12 bases. The CDR3 totals 18 residues. Germline CDR1 WNHNN, CDR2 SYGVQD (reference sequence). Unmatched junction bases numbered 14, after V lost 8 bases and J lost 2 bases. CDR3 coding DNA: TGCGCCAGCTCCCCTGGACTAGCGGGGAGGTATATCACAGATACGCAGTATTTT. Protein: CASSPGLAGRYITDTQYF.